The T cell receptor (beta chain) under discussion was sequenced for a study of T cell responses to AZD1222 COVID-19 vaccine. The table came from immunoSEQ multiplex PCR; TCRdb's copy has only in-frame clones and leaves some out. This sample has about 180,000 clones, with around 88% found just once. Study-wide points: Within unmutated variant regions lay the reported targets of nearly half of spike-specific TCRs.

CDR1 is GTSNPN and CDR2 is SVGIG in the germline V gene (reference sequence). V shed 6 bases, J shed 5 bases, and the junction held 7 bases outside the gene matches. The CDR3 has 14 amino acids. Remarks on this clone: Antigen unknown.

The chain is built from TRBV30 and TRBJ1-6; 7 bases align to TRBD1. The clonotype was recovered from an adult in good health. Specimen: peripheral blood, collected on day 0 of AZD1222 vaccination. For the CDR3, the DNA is TGTGCCTGTCATGAGGGACAGAATAATTCACCCCTCCACTTT. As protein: CACHEGQNNSPLHF.